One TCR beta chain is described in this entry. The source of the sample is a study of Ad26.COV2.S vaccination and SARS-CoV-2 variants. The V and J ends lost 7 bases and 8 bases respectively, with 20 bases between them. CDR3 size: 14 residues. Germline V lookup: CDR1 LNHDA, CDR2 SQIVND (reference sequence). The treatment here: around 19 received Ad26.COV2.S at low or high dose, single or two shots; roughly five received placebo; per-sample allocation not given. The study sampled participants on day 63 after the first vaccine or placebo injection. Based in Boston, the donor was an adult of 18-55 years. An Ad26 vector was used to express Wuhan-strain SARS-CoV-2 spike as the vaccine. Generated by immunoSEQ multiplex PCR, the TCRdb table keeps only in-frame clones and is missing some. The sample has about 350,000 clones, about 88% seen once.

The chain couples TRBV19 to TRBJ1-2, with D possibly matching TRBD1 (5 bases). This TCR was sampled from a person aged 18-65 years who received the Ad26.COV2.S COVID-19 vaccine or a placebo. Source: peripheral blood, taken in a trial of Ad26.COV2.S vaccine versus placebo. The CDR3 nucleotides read TGTGCCAGTATGGGGACTGACAGATACTGGGGCTACACCTTC. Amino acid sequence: CASMGTDRYWGYTF.